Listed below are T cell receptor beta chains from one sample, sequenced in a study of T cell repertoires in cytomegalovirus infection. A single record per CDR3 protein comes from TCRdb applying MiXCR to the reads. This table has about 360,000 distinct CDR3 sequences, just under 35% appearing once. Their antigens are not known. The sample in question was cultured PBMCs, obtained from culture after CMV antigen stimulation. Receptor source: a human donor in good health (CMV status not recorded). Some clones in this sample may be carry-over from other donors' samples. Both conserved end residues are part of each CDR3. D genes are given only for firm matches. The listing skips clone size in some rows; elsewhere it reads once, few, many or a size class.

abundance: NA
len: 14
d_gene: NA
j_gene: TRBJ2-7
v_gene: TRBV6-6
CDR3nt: TGTGCCAGCAGTTACAGTGTTGGGTCCTACGAGCAGTACTTC
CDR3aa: CASSYSVGSYEQYF

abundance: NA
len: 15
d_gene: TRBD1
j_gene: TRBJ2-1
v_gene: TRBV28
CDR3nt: TGTGCCAGCAGCCGGGGACAGGCAAAGCACAATGAGCAGTTCTTC
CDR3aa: CASSRGQAKHNEQFF

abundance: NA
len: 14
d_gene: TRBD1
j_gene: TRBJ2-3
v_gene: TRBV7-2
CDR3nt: TGTGCCAGCAGCCCGACAGGGAGCACAGATACGCAGTATTTT
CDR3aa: CASSPTGSTDTQYF

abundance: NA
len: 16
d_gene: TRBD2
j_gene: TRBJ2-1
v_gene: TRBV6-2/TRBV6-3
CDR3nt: TGTGCCAGCAGTCGTCCTAGCGGAGGTTCCTACAATGAGCAGTTCTTC
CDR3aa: CASSRPSGGSYNEQFF

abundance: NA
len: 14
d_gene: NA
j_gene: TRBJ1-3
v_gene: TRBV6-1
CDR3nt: TGTGCCAGCAGTCCAGCCCACTCTGGAAACACCATATATTTT
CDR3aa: CASSPAHSGNTIYF

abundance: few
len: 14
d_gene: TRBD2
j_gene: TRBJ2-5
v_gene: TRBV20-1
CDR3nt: TGCAGTATTGTCGTGCTAGCGGGCCAAGAGACCCAGTACTTC
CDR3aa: CSIVVLAGQETQYF

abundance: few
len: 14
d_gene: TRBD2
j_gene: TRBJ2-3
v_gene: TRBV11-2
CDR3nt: TGTGCCAGCAGTCTCGTTAGCGGGAGCCAAACGCAGTATTTT
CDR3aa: CASSLVSGSQTQYF

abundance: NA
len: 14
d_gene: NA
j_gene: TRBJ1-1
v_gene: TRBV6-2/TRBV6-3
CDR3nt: TGTGCCAGCAGTTGGACAGCGGTGAACACTGAAGCTTTCTTT
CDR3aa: CASSWTAVNTEAFF

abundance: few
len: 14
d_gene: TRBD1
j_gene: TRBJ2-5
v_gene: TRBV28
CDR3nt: TGTGCCAGCGGGGGGGGACAGGGGGGAGAGACCCAGTACTTC
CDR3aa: CASGGGQGGETQYF

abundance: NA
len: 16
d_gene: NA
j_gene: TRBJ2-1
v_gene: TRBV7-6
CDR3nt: TGTGCCAGCAGCTCACCCCAGGGCGAGGCGGGAAATGAGCAGTTCTTC
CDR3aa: CASSSPQGEAGNEQFF

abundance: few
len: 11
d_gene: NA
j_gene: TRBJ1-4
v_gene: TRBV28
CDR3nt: TGTGCCAGCCTTACGGGTGAAAAACTGTTTTTT
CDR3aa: CASLTGEKLFF

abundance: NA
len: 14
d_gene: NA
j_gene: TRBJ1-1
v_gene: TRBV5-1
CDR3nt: TGCGCCAGCAGCTTGCGGCTGGGGGACACTGAAGCTTTCTTT
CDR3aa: CASSLRLGDTEAFF

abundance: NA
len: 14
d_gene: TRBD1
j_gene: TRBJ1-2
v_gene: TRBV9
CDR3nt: TGTGCCAGCAGCGTATCGACAGGGCTCTATGGCTACACCTTC
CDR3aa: CASSVSTGLYGYTF

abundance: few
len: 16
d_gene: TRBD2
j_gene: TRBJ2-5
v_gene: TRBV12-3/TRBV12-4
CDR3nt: TGTGCCAGCAGTTTAGTGCTCCGGGAGGGCCGCCAGACCCAGTACTTC
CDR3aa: CASSLVLREGRQTQYF

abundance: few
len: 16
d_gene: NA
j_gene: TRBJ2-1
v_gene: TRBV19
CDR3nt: TGTGCCAGTAGTATGATTCAGGGGCACCCCTACAATGAGCAGTTCTTC
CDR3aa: CASSMIQGHPYNEQFF

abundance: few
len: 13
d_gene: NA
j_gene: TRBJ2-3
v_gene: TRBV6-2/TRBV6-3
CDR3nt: TGTGCCAGCAGGCGCGTCGGGGTGGATACGCAGTATTTT
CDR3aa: CASRRVGVDTQYF